This record concerns one T cell receptor (beta chain) sequence. This PCR relied on a set of 60 Vbeta primers and 13 Jbeta primers. Sequenced by immunoSEQ multiplex PCR; TCRdb stores in-frame clones only, minus some. The sample data list more than 55,000 clones. J was trimmed by 2 bases and V by 2 bases; bases with no gene match: 2. CDR1 is SGHRS and CDR2 is YFSETQ in the germline V gene. This CDR3 contains 15 residues. This record belongs to a study of cytomegalovirus exposure and HLA in healthy donors. This receptor was taken from a woman aged 40 to 50 in good health and CMV-seropositive. Sequencing was performed on PBMCs. The rearrangement joins TRBV5-1 to TRBJ2-3, with TRBD2 matching 10 bases. The CDR3 nucleotides are TGCGCCAGCAGCTTCAGCGGGAGGGCCACAGATACGCAGTATTTT. Its translation is CASSFSGRATDTQYF. Full variable domain (missing parts from reference TRBV5-1 and TRBJ2-3): KAGVTQTPRYLIKTRGQQVTLSCSPISGHRSVSWYQQTPGQGLQFLFEYFSETQRNKGNFPGRFSGRQFSNSRSEMNVSTLELGDSALYLCASSFSGRATDTQYFGPGTRLTVL.